The rows below give T cell receptor beta chains drawn from one sample of a study of T cells in tuberculosis. The repertoire was sequenced with immunoSEQ multiplex PCR; TCRdb's copy has only in-frame clones and lacks some. This sample has around 30,000 clones, with 80% to 95% found just once. Source material: PBMCs. These receptors all come from a donor aged 10-35 years with latent tuberculosis or without tuberculosis infection. The CDR3 runs from the conserved cysteine through the conserved F or W. The D gene is left open where the match is weak. Only part of the rows carry a size: once, few, many, or a class if the clone is expanded.

V: TRBV7-8
J: TRBJ2-2
size: NA
D: NA
CDR3: CASSSNTGELFF
DNA: TGTGCCAGCAGTTCTAACACCGGGGAGCTGTTTTTT

V: TRBV7-9
J: TRBJ2-7
size: once
D: TRBD2
CDR3: CASSATGPSGASSYEQYF
DNA: TGTGCCAGCAGCGCTACGGGACCTAGCGGGGCAAGCTCCTACGAGCAGTACTTC

V: TRBV27
J: TRBJ1-2
size: NA
D: NA
CDR3: CASSLSGVAGRGRGYGYTF
DNA: TGTGCCAGCAGTTTATCTGGGGTTGCGGGCAGGGGCAGGGGCTATGGCTACACCTTC

V: TRBV15
J: TRBJ2-3
size: NA
D: TRBD2
CDR3: CATSRRQTSDTQYF
DNA: TGTGCCACCAGCAGAAGACAGACTAGCGATACGCAGTATTTT

V: TRBV9
J: TRBJ2-3
size: NA
D: NA
CDR3: CASSVGGSGGIDTQYF
DNA: TGTGCCAGCAGCGTTGGGGGCTCGGGAGGTATTGATACGCAGTATTTT

V: TRBV7-9
J: TRBJ1-6
size: NA
D: NA
CDR3: CASSLEGGQGSPLHF
DNA: TGTGCCAGCAGCTTAGAGGGGGGGCAGGGGTCACCCCTCCACTTT

V: TRBV5-1
J: TRBJ2-3
size: NA
D: TRBD2
CDR3: CASSTSGASTDTQYF
DNA: TGCGCCAGCAGCACAAGCGGGGCTAGCACAGATACGCAGTATTTT

V: TRBV5-1
J: TRBJ2-1
size: NA
D: TRBD2
CDR3: CASSLGASGSYGEQFF
DNA: TGCGCCAGCAGCTTGGGAGCTAGCGGGTCCTATGGGGAGCAGTTCTTC

V: TRBV7-9
J: TRBJ2-1
size: NA
D: NA
CDR3: CASSFASIHEQFF
DNA: TGTGCCAGCAGCTTTGCTAGCATCCATGAGCAGTTCTTC

V: TRBV29-1
J: TRBJ2-3
size: NA
D: NA
CDR3: CSVEGVGGALVDTQYF
DNA: TGCAGCGTTGAAGGCGTTGGGGGGGCGTTAGTGGATACGCAGTATTTT

V: TRBV28
J: TRBJ2-3
size: once
D: TRBD2
CDR3: CASSGLANTQYF
DNA: TGTGCCAGCAGTGGACTAGCGAATACGCAGTATTTT

V: TRBV29-1
J: TRBJ1-1
size: once
D: NA
CDR3: CSARLRGNTEAFF
DNA: TGCAGCGCCAGATTGCGGGGAAACACTGAAGCTTTCTTT

V: TRBV27
J: TRBJ2-3
size: NA
D: TRBD2
CDR3: CASSFSSGGTDTQYF
DNA: TGTGCCAGCAGTTTTTCTAGCGGGGGCACAGATACGCAGTATTTT

V: TRBV7-3
J: TRBJ2-2
size: NA
D: NA
CDR3: CASSLSSSTGELFF
DNA: TGTGCCAGCAGCTTATCTTCCAGCACCGGGGAGCTGTTTTTT

V: TRBV2
J: TRBJ2-1
size: once
D: NA
CDR3: CASKNEAGYNEQFF
DNA: TGTGCCAGCAAGAATGAGGCGGGATACAATGAGCAGTTCTTC

V: TRBV15
J: TRBJ2-1
size: NA
D: TRBD1
CDR3: CATSRDRGYNEQFF
DNA: TGTGCCACCAGCAGAGACAGGGGGTACAATGAGCAGTTCTTC

V: TRBV5-4
J: TRBJ1-1
size: NA
D: TRBD1
CDR3: CASRDRGQVTEAFF
DNA: TGTGCCAGCAGGGACAGGGGGCAGGTCACTGAAGCTTTCTTT

V: TRBV27
J: TRBJ2-7
size: NA
D: TRBD1
CDR3: CASSLQGANEQYF
DNA: TGTGCCAGCAGTTTACAGGGGGCGAACGAGCAGTACTTC

V: TRBV7-3
J: TRBJ2-2
size: NA
D: NA
CDR3: CASSSQQIPGELFF
DNA: TGTGCCAGCAGCTCCCAACAAATCCCCGGGGAGCTGTTTTTT

V: TRBV6-5
J: TRBJ1-2
size: once
D: NA
CDR3: CASSSFRSSLYGYTF
DNA: TGTGCCAGCAGTTCCTTCCGGTCTAGCCTCTATGGCTACACCTTC

V: TRBV7-9
J: TRBJ2-1
size: NA
D: TRBD2
CDR3: CASSQAGVSLNEQFF
DNA: TGTGCCAGCAGCCAAGCGGGAGTCAGTTTAAACGAGCAGTTCTTC

V: TRBV6-5
J: TRBJ1-1
size: NA
D: NA
CDR3: CASSYEGNTEAFF
DNA: TGTGCCAGCAGTTATGAGGGTAACACTGAAGCTTTCTTT

V: TRBV9
J: TRBJ2-1
size: NA
D: TRBD2
CDR3: CASTLLGTSAYNEQFF
DNA: TGTGCCAGCACCCTTCTCGGGACTAGCGCCTACAATGAGCAGTTCTTC

V: TRBV9
J: TRBJ2-7
size: NA
D: TRBD1
CDR3: CASSRDRGEQYF
DNA: TGTGCCAGCAGCCGGGACAGGGGTGAGCAGTACTTC